A selection of T cell receptor beta chains follows, all from one sample in a study of post-analysis software for immune sequencing data. MiXCR, run by TCRdb on the PCR reads, gives a single entry per CDR3 protein. The sample lists some 800,000 distinct CDR3 sequences, approximately 44% seen once, with approximately 5% in the top ten. The source material was blood. The receptors were gathered from a girl aged 10 to 17 with multiple sclerosis. Each CDR3 is given with its conserved first and last residue. D genes are given only for firm matches. Rows may omit the clone size; those that give it use once, few, many or a size class.

>TRBV25-1|-|TRBJ2-5|-
TGTGCCAGCAGTGCTGATACAGGGTTGCAGACCCAGTACTTC
CASSADTGLQTQYF
>TRBV7-3|-|TRBJ2-3|-
TGTGCCAGCAGCTTAAACCCGGCAGATACGCAGTATTTT
CASSLNPADTQYF
>TRBV9|few|TRBJ2-7|-
TGTGCCAGCAGCCCCAGAGGGGAGTCCTACGAGCAGTACTTC
CASSPRGESYEQYF
>TRBV7-3|-|TRBJ2-2|-
TGTGCCAGCAGCTTGAAGTGGGGCGGGGAGCTGTTTTTT
CASSLKWGGELFF
>TRBV24-1|-|TRBJ2-3|TRBD2
TGTGCCACCAGTGACTCCGGACTAGCGGGTATCACAGATACGCAGTATTTT
CATSDSGLAGITDTQYF
>TRBV3-1|-|TRBJ2-3|TRBD2
TGTGCCAGCAGCCGATTTAGCGGGACCACAGATACGCAGTATTTT
CASSRFSGTTDTQYF
>TRBV2|-|TRBJ2-5|TRBD2
TGTGCCAGCAGCGTCGCACTAGCGGGAGCCGGCGAGACCCAGTACTTC
CASSVALAGAGETQYF
>TRBV3-1|few|TRBJ2-7|TRBD2
TGTGCCAGCAGCCAGATAGCGGGGGCCTACGAGCAGTACTTC
CASSQIAGAYEQYF
>TRBV20-1|-|TRBJ2-1|TRBD2
TGCAGTGCTAGAGAGTATGGGACTAGCGTTAACAATGAGCAGTTCTTC
CSAREYGTSVNNEQFF
>TRBV2|once|TRBJ2-1|-
TGTGCCAGCACATTTAAGACTGGCAATGAGCAGTTCTTC
CASTFKTGNEQFF
>TRBV20-1|many|TRBJ2-1|-
TGCAGTGCTAGTTGGGTTTCGGCGGGAATAGTACCGGGTGAGCAGTTCTTC
CSASWVSAGIVPGEQFF
>TRBV4-3|-|TRBJ2-7|-
TGCGCCAGCAGCCAAGAGGCAGTCTCCTACGAGCAGTACTTC
CASSQEAVSYEQYF
>TRBV20-1|-|TRBJ2-3|TRBD2
TGCAGTGCTGGCGGACTAGCGGGAGGATGGGATACGCAGTATTTT
CSAGGLAGGWDTQYF
>TRBV6-4|few|TRBJ2-1|-
TGTGCCAGCAGTGACTCAGGAGGTGAGCAGTTCTTC
CASSDSGGEQFF
>TRBV9|-|TRBJ2-3|TRBD2
TGTGCCAGCAGCCCACACACCCCTAGCGGGAGTTCAGATACGCAGTATTTT
CASSPHTPSGSSDTQYF
>TRBV6-5|few|TRBJ1-4|-
TGTGCCAGCAGTTACTCGAAATCTAATGAAAAACTGTTTTTT
CASSYSKSNEKLFF
>TRBV27|-|TRBJ2-5|TRBD1
TGTGCCAGCAGTCTGACGGGACAGGGTGCTTTCGAAGAGACCCAGTACTTC
CASSLTGQGAFEETQYF
>TRBV29-1|-|TRBJ2-1|-
TGCAGCGTTGTGGTACAGGGATCCTACAATGAGCAGTTCTTC
CSVVVQGSYNEQFF
>TRBV6-1|-|TRBJ2-1|-
TGTGCCAGCAGGGGGGGCGAGCAGTTCTTC
CASRGGEQFF
>TRBV20-1|-|TRBJ2-5|TRBD2
TGCAGTGCTAGGCTAGCGGGAGAAGAGACCCAGTACTTC
CSARLAGEETQYF
>TRBV20-1|-|TRBJ1-5|TRBD1
TGCAGTGCTAGAGAACAGGGGCGTAATCAGCCCCAGCATTTT
CSAREQGRNQPQHF
>TRBV5-1|few|TRBJ2-4|-
TGCGCCAGCAGCTTGGCCGAAGGGGCGGTAGCCAAAAACATTCAGTACTTC
CASSLAEGAVAKNIQYF
>TRBV6-6|few|TRBJ2-1|-
TGTGCCAGCAGTTATCCTCCGGGACTGGCGAACAATGAGCAGTTCTTC
CASSYPPGLANNEQFF
>TRBV27|few|TRBJ2-7|TRBD1
TGTGCCAGCAGTTTAAACCAGGGGGATCAAAGCTGCGAGCAGTACTTC
CASSLNQGDQSCEQYF
>TRBV4-3|-|TRBJ2-3|-
TGCGCCAGCAGCTATGGTCCCACCGGGAGCAGCACAGATACGCAGTATTTT
CASSYGPTGSSTDTQYF
>TRBV7-9|-|TRBJ2-4|TRBD2
TGTGCCAGCAGCTTCCCGAGACTAGCGGGAGGGCCTGGGCTCAAAAACATTCAGTACTTC
CASSFPRLAGGPGLKNIQYF
>TRBV20-1|-|TRBJ2-1|TRBD2
TGCAGTGCTAGCCTACTTAGCGGGAGCTCCTACAATGAGCAGTTCTTC
CSASLLSGSSYNEQFF
>TRBV20-1|-|TRBJ2-1|TRBD2
TGCAGTGCTAGAGATGGGACTAGCGGGAATGATGAGCAGTTCTTC
CSARDGTSGNDEQFF
>TRBV24-1|few|TRBJ2-7|TRBD1
TGTGCCACCAGTGATACGGGACAGGACTACGAGCAGTACTTC
CATSDTGQDYEQYF
>TRBV12-3/TRBV12-4|-|TRBJ1-6|-
TGTGCCAGCAGTTCCAGGATCGGGTCAAATTCACCCCTCCACTTT
CASSSRIGSNSPLHF
>TRBV21-1|few|TRBJ2-5|-
TGTGCCAGCAGCAAAGCGCGGGAGACCCAGTACTTC
CASSKARETQYF
>TRBV14|-|TRBJ2-1|-
TGTGCCAGCAGCCAAGGGCGCCCGGCCCTCCCACTCAATGAGCAGTTCTTC
CASSQGRPALPLNEQFF
>TRBV20-1|-|TRBJ1-2|-
TGCAGTGCCCGGGGTCAGGCGAGACCCTATGGCTACACCTTC
CSARGQARPYGYTF
>TRBV12-3/TRBV12-4|-|TRBJ2-3|-
TGTGCCAGCAGTTTCTTGGAAGATCCTACAGATACGCAGTATTTT
CASSFLEDPTDTQYF
>TRBV7-9|-|TRBJ2-1|-
TGTGCCAGCAGCTTAGCTCACGGCTCCTACAATGAGCAGTTCTTC
CASSLAHGSYNEQFF
>TRBV5-1|-|TRBJ1-2|-
TGCGCCAGCAGCTCTGGGGGAGGGGACTATGGCTACACCTTC
CASSSGGGDYGYTF
>TRBV5-1|-|TRBJ2-4|TRBD2
TGCGCCAGCAGCACGGGACTAGCGGGAGACGTAGCCAAAAACATTCAGTACTTC
CASSTGLAGDVAKNIQYF
>TRBV29-1|-|TRBJ2-1|-
TGCAGCGTTGATGGGGGAGCCGAGCAGTTCTTC
CSVDGGAEQFF
>TRBV9|-|TRBJ1-6|-
TGTGCCAGCAGCGTTCTGACAGAGAATTCACCCCTCCACTTT
CASSVLTENSPLHF
>TRBV20-1|-|TRBJ2-5|-
TGCAGTGCTAGAGATCCGGGGCGGAGCATAGAAGAGACCCAGTACTTC
CSARDPGRSIEETQYF
>TRBV10-3|few|TRBJ2-7|TRBD2
TGTGCCATCAGTGAGTCCGGACTAGTCTTGCAATACGAGCAGTACTTC
CAISESGLVLQYEQYF
>TRBV6-5|-|TRBJ2-3|-
TGTACCAGCAGTTACCAGGGGGATACGCAGTATTTT
CTSSYQGDTQYF
>TRBV18|-|TRBJ1-2|-
TGTGCCAGCTCACTGCAAACCGAGAACTATGGCTACACCTTC
CASSLQTENYGYTF
>TRBV9|-|TRBJ2-4|-
TGTGCCAGCAGCGTAGGGGATGGAGGAAACATTCAGTACTTC
CASSVGDGGNIQYF
>TRBV20-1|-|TRBJ2-3|-
TGCGGTCTGCCCTCCCTTGGTACAGATACGCAGTATTTT
CGLPSLGTDTQYF
>TRBV6-5|-|TRBJ1-1|TRBD1
TGTGCCAGCAGTTACACCCCACAGGGGTGGGCGAACACTGAAGCTTTCTTT
CASSYTPQGWANTEAFF
>TRBV3-1|-|TRBJ1-5|-
TGTGCCAGCAGCCAAGGGCAGGGGCCCAATCAGCCCCAGCATTTT
CASSQGQGPNQPQHF
>TRBV6-4|-|TRBJ2-3|TRBD2
TGTGCCAGCAGGGAAGCGGGAGGGCCAGATACGCAGTATTTT
CASREAGGPDTQYF
>TRBV7-9|-|TRBJ2-7|TRBD1
TGTGCCAGCAGCCGCTTCCCCGGGACAGCCTACGAGCAGTACTTC
CASSRFPGTAYEQYF
>TRBV27|-|TRBJ2-7|-
TGTGCCGTGGGGAGGGGGGGCTCCTACGAGCAGTACTTC
CAVGRGGSYEQYF
>TRBV14|-|TRBJ2-4|-
TGTGCCAGCAGCCATGCCGCGTCCGTTATTCAGTACTTC
CASSHAASVIQYF
>TRBV6-6|many|TRBJ2-1|TRBD2
TGTGCCAGCAGTTCCCCGGGACTAGCGAACAATGAGCAGTTCTTC
CASSSPGLANNEQFF